These T cell receptor beta chains were read from a single sample in a study of blood T cells in healthy people across ages. TCRdb independently ran MiXCR on the 5' RACE reads; one entry per CDR3 protein. Of 600,000 to 850,000 distinct CDR3 sequences listed, around 46% were seen once; the top ten hold 20% to 25%. Sequences were obtained from blood. The receptors derive from a woman aged 55-75 years in good health. Both conserved end residues are part of each CDR3. Fields, in order: CDR3 DNA, CDR3 protein, D gene, V gene, clone size, J gene, CDR3 length. D genes are given only for firm matches. Clone size is shown for a subset of rows, as once, few, many or a class of expanded clone.

CDR3 DNA: TGTGCCAGCAGCTTTCGACCGGACAATGAGCAGTACTTC
CDR3 protein: CASSFRPDNEQYF
D gene: .
V gene: TRBV7-2
clone size: few
J gene: TRBJ2-7
CDR3 length: 13

CDR3 DNA: TGTGCCAGCAGCGTAGACGGACAGGGGGCCAATGAGCAGTTCTTC
CDR3 protein: CASSVDGQGANEQFF
D gene: TRBD1
V gene: TRBV9
clone size: .
J gene: TRBJ2-1
CDR3 length: 15

CDR3 DNA: TGTGCCAGCTACGACAGGGACACCGGGGAGCTGTTTTTT
CDR3 protein: CASYDRDTGELFF
D gene: TRBD1
V gene: TRBV25-1
clone size: .
J gene: TRBJ2-2
CDR3 length: 13

CDR3 DNA: TGTGCCAGCAGTTCAATCCCGGGACTAGCCTCAGATACGCAGTATTTT
CDR3 protein: CASSSIPGLASDTQYF
D gene: TRBD2
V gene: TRBV7-8
clone size: .
J gene: TRBJ2-3
CDR3 length: 16

CDR3 DNA: TGTGCCAGCTCAAGGGACAGAACGAACACCGGGGAGCTGTTTTTT
CDR3 protein: CASSRDRTNTGELFF
D gene: TRBD1
V gene: TRBV7-2
clone size: .
J gene: TRBJ2-2
CDR3 length: 15

CDR3 DNA: TGTGCCAGCAGTCCGTCTGGGGTTGAGCAGTTCTTC
CDR3 protein: CASSPSGVEQFF
D gene: .
V gene: TRBV12-3/TRBV12-4
clone size: .
J gene: TRBJ2-1
CDR3 length: 12

CDR3 DNA: TGCAGTGCTTCACGCAGGGGGCTTTCCTACGAGCAGTACTTC
CDR3 protein: CSASRRGLSYEQYF
D gene: TRBD1
V gene: TRBV20-1
clone size: few
J gene: TRBJ2-7
CDR3 length: 14

CDR3 DNA: TGTGCCAGCAGCGCAACCCTAAGCGGGCGGAGCTCCTACAATGAGCAGTTCTTC
CDR3 protein: CASSATLSGRSSYNEQFF
D gene: .
V gene: TRBV5-6
clone size: few
J gene: TRBJ2-1
CDR3 length: 18

CDR3 DNA: TGTGCCACCAGCAGAGATGCGGCAGGGAGGGATGAGCAGTTCTTC
CDR3 protein: CATSRDAAGRDEQFF
D gene: TRBD2
V gene: TRBV15
clone size: .
J gene: TRBJ2-1
CDR3 length: 15

CDR3 DNA: TGTGCCAGCAGAAACGGACAAGCATCCCCCAATGAGCAGTTCTTC
CDR3 protein: CASRNGQASPNEQFF
D gene: .
V gene: TRBV6-5
clone size: .
J gene: TRBJ2-1
CDR3 length: 15

CDR3 DNA: TGTGCCAGCAGCCAAGAGACGAAAGCTCGCCGCACCGGGGAGCTGTTTTTT
CDR3 protein: CASSQETKARRTGELFF
D gene: .
V gene: TRBV3-1
clone size: .
J gene: TRBJ2-2
CDR3 length: 17

CDR3 DNA: TGCAGCGTTGATCTCCGGACCGGGGAGCTGTTTTTT
CDR3 protein: CSVDLRTGELFF
D gene: .
V gene: TRBV29-1
clone size: .
J gene: TRBJ2-2
CDR3 length: 12

CDR3 DNA: TGCGCCAGTTTTACGGGGGGGACCACAGATACGCAGTATTTT
CDR3 protein: CASFTGGTTDTQYF
D gene: TRBD2
V gene: TRBV5-1
clone size: .
J gene: TRBJ2-3
CDR3 length: 14

CDR3 DNA: TGTGCCATCAGTGTAGGGTCGTCCGTTATGAACACTGAAGCTTTCTTT
CDR3 protein: CAISVGSSVMNTEAFF
D gene: .
V gene: TRBV10-3
clone size: .
J gene: TRBJ1-1
CDR3 length: 16

CDR3 DNA: TGTGCCAGCAGCTTAATTGGTTCGGGGGTTCTCGGCAATCAGCCCCAGCATTTT
CDR3 protein: CASSLIGSGVLGNQPQHF
D gene: .
V gene: TRBV7-9
clone size: once
J gene: TRBJ1-5
CDR3 length: 18

CDR3 DNA: TGCAGTGCTAGAGTCGAACAGAGGGTTTCACCCCTCCACTTT
CDR3 protein: CSARVEQRVSPLHF
D gene: .
V gene: TRBV20-1
clone size: .
J gene: TRBJ1-6
CDR3 length: 14

CDR3 DNA: TGTGCCAGCAGCCAGACCCCAGCCAGCGGAGGTTACAATGAGCAGTTCTTC
CDR3 protein: CASSQTPASGGYNEQFF
D gene: .
V gene: TRBV4-2
clone size: .
J gene: TRBJ2-1
CDR3 length: 17

CDR3 DNA: TGCAGTGCCTTCTGGGGGGGCGCAGAGACCCAGTTCTTC
CDR3 protein: CSAFWGGAETQFF
D gene: .
V gene: TRBV20-1
clone size: .
J gene: TRBJ2-1
CDR3 length: 13

CDR3 DNA: TGTGCCAGCAGTAGCCAGGGGATCGGTCCCCAGCATTTT
CDR3 protein: CASSSQGIGPQHF
D gene: .
V gene: TRBV6-4
clone size: .
J gene: TRBJ1-5
CDR3 length: 13

CDR3 DNA: TGTGCCAGCAGTTACCGACTAGCGGGCACTCTTGATACGCAGTATTTT
CDR3 protein: CASSYRLAGTLDTQYF
D gene: TRBD2
V gene: TRBV6-2/TRBV6-3
clone size: few
J gene: TRBJ2-3
CDR3 length: 16

CDR3 DNA: TGCAGTGCTAGAGGTATAACTAGCGGGATCGTAGATGAGCAGTTCTTC
CDR3 protein: CSARGITSGIVDEQFF
D gene: TRBD2
V gene: TRBV20-1
clone size: .
J gene: TRBJ2-1
CDR3 length: 16

CDR3 DNA: TGCAGTGCGGACAGGGGGAAGAATGGCGAGCAGTACTTC
CDR3 protein: CSADRGKNGEQYF
D gene: TRBD1
V gene: TRBV20-1
clone size: few
J gene: TRBJ2-7
CDR3 length: 13

CDR3 DNA: TGTGCCAGCAGAAAGATAGGCGATTATGAGCAGTTCTTC
CDR3 protein: CASRKIGDYEQFF
D gene: .
V gene: TRBV11-2
clone size: few
J gene: TRBJ2-1
CDR3 length: 13

CDR3 DNA: TGTGCCAGCAGTCCTAGCGGGAGGACGAAGGAGCAGTACTTC
CDR3 protein: CASSPSGRTKEQYF
D gene: TRBD2
V gene: TRBV9
clone size: few
J gene: TRBJ2-7
CDR3 length: 14

CDR3 DNA: TGTGCCAGCAGTTTAACCCCTAGCGGGAGAGGGAAAAACATTCAGTACTTC
CDR3 protein: CASSLTPSGRGKNIQYF
D gene: TRBD2
V gene: TRBV28
clone size: .
J gene: TRBJ2-4
CDR3 length: 17

CDR3 DNA: TGCGGTGCTAGGGCCAGAGGACTAGCGAACTACGAGCAGTACTTC
CDR3 protein: CGARARGLANYEQYF
D gene: TRBD2
V gene: TRBV20-1
clone size: once
J gene: TRBJ2-7
CDR3 length: 15

CDR3 DNA: TGTGCCACCAGTGAGAGGGACCACGGCACAGATACGCAGTATTTT
CDR3 protein: CATSERDHGTDTQYF
D gene: .
V gene: TRBV24-1
clone size: .
J gene: TRBJ2-3
CDR3 length: 15

CDR3 DNA: TGTGCCAGCTCACCACAGGGAGGGACCTCCTACGAGCAGTACTTC
CDR3 protein: CASSPQGGTSYEQYF
D gene: TRBD2
V gene: TRBV18
clone size: .
J gene: TRBJ2-7
CDR3 length: 15

CDR3 DNA: TGTGCCAGCAGCTTATGGCAGAGCTCTGGAAACACCATATATTTT
CDR3 protein: CASSLWQSSGNTIYF
D gene: .
V gene: TRBV7-2
clone size: once
J gene: TRBJ1-3
CDR3 length: 15

CDR3 DNA: TGTGCCAGCACCCCCCCAGGTGGCAGGGATCTAACAGATACGCAGTATTTT
CDR3 protein: CASTPPGGRDLTDTQYF
D gene: .
V gene: TRBV28
clone size: .
J gene: TRBJ2-3
CDR3 length: 17

CDR3 DNA: TGTGCCAGCACGGGACAGGGAGGCGAGCAGAACTTC
CDR3 protein: CASTGQGGEQNF
D gene: TRBD1
V gene: TRBV6-5
clone size: .
J gene: TRBJ2-5
CDR3 length: 12

CDR3 DNA: TGTGCCAGCAGTGTCCGGGGGGCAACTAATGAAAAACTGTTTTTT
CDR3 protein: CASSVRGATNEKLFF
D gene: .
V gene: TRBV28
clone size: .
J gene: TRBJ1-4
CDR3 length: 15